One T cell receptor (beta chain) is described in this entry. This clonotype was found a few times. Its target antigen remains unknown. No much larger clonotype is one base removed from it; base qualities were not supplied. The hyperthyroidism patients were 18 to 65 years old and newly diagnosed, with a disease duration of less than 2 months. Patients with other autoimmune diseases, uncontrolled infections, pregnancy or lactation were excluded. Diagnosis relied on clinical symptoms, serum thyroxine, TRAb, thyroid ultrasound and orbital computed tomography. Trizol reagent was used to extract the total RNA, and its quality was then checked on an Agilent 2100 Bioanalyzer. Counted from cysteine to phenylalanine, this CDR3 has 14 amino acids. The retained sequence is limited to the CDR3, 42 bases, with the frame set at the first base. The germline V gene gives CDR1 as SQVTM and CDR2 as ANQGSEA. TCR beta CDR3 regions were amplified from RNA transcripts for repertoire sequencing. HTBI primers and the Qiagen OneStep RT-PCR kit were used in a first-round RT-PCR, which was followed by a second-round multiplex PCR, size selection and purification. Sequencing of the libraries was carried out on an Illumina HiSeq2000 in paired-end mode with 100 bp reads. On the study's bioinformatics: Reads were processed with SOAPnuke, discarding reads with adapters, uncalled bases, mean Phred below 15, or no exact constant-primer or identifier match. COPE v1.2.5 was used to merge high-quality paired reads. Unique nucleotide sequences were defined as clonotypes and aligned to IMGT TRB V, D and J references using MiTCR v1.1. The analysis was limited to V-J combinations with a frequency above 0.0001, which together covered 99.2% of repertoires. For each V-J combination, a TCR clonal expansion and chaos score was defined as the ratio of F50 clonal expansion to chaos observed in the TCRdist matrix. Welch's t-statistics and random forest were used to narrow the features down to over ten V-J combinations, which were then fed into a naive Bayes classifier. The Morisita-Horn index was used to measure how similar the thyroid and blood repertoires were. TCRdb reprocessing: public reads trimmed at Q25 with fastp, clones called with MiXCR, in-frame beta chains kept. When rows share a CDR3 protein, they turn into one entry using the most common DNA and genes. The V and J calls and clone size are TCRdb's, not the authors'. The table for this sample lists approximately 540,000 distinct CDR3 sequences; approximately 37% of them were counted only once. The ten top clones hold about 4.1% of the sample.

These data are taken from a study of Graves' ophthalmopathy and Graves' hyperthyroidism (dated by TCRdb to the late 2010s). Describing the broader study: Stable hyperthyroidism was defined as no progression to ophthalmopathy within 18 months of follow-up. The study used signatures of the TCR beta repertoire to tell Graves' ophthalmopathy apart from Graves' hyperthyroidism and to predict which patients would progress to ophthalmopathy. In total, over 130 blood samples were TCR-sequenced: around 42 ophthalmopathy, approximately 75 hyperthyroidism and roughly 17 hyperthyroidism-to-ophthalmopathy patients. A discovery set of 95 to 100 patients (43 ophthalmopathy, about 58 stable hyperthyroidism) was enrolled to explore V-J signatures distinguishing ophthalmopathy from hyperthyroidism. An independent validation cohort was composed of some 18 hyperthyroidism patients and 17 patients who later progressed from hyperthyroidism to ophthalmopathy. In about six hyperthyroidism patients, T-cell repertoires of thyroid tissue and blood were compared. After sampling, hyperthyroidism patients received methimazole starting at 30 mg daily, and ophthalmopathy patients received high-dose intravenous methylprednisolone.

Study-wide conclusions, independent of this receptor: Ophthalmopathy was separated from stable hyperthyroidism by the 13-signature model with roughly 87% sensitivity and about 81% specificity in cross-validation and with 80%/75% in the test set. Most of the expanded thyroid clonotypes with a frequency above 0.001 were also detected in blood, and it was suggested that the thyroid immune response may be reflected by blood repertoires. Sample size was not statistically predetermined, and group allocation was not concealed from the investigators. In validation, the model predicted ophthalmopathy progression with about 71% sensitivity and 72% to 80% specificity; roughly 11 predicted patients were CT-confirmed with GO in a median of approximately 6.5 months.

This receptor was taken from an adult man with Graves' hyperthyroidism. The V and J segments used are TRBV29-1 and TRBJ2-5, and perhaps TRBD2 as D gene, on 5 matching bases. The J call may be wrong; the DNA end is better matched by TRBJ2-1. Sample: peripheral blood or thyroid tissue (not recorded which). CDR3 protein: CSVEGFPSSNEQFF. DNA sequence: TGCAGCGTTGAGGGGTTTCCTAGCAGCAATGAGCAGTTCTTC.